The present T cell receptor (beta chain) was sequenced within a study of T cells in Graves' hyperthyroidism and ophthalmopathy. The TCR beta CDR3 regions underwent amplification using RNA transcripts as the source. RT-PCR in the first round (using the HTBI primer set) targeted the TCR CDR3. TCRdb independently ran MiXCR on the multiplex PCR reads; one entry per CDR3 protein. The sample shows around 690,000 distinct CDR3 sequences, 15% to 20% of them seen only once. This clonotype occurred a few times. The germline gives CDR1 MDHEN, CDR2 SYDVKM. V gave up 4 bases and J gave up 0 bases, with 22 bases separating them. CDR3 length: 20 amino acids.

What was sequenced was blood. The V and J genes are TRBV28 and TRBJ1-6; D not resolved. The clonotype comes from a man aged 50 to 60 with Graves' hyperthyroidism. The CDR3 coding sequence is TGTGCCAGCAGTTCCCTACTGGGCAGCTGGCGGAGCTCCTATAATTCACCCCTCCACTTT. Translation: CASSSLLGSWRSSYNSPLHF.